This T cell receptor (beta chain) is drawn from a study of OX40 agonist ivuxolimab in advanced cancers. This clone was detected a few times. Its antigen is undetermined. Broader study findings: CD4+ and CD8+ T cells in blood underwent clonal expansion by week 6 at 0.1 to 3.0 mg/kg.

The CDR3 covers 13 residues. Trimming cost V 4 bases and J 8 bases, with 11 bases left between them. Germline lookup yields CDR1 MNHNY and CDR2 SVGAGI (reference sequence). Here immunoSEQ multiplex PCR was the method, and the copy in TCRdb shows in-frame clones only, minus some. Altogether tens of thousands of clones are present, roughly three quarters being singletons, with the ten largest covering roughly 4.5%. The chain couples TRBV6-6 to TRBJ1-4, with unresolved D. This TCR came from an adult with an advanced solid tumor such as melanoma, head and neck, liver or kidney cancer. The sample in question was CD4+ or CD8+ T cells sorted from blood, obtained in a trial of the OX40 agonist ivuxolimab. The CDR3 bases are TGTGCCAGCAGTTGGTCGGGCCCCGAAAAACTGTTTTTT. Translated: CASSWSGPEKLFF.